This paragraph covers one T cell receptor beta chain sequence. The target antigen is unknown. The source of the sample is a study of T cell repertoires in cytomegalovirus infection. As for the study in general: Researchers turned to recently identified HLA-C-restricted CMV epitopes as well as well-studied HLA-B-restricted ones. A matching HLA type, together with CMV infection, was signaled by public TCR beta signatures.

The study's findings and limits: Summed frequency of shared TCR beta families picked out CMV carriers who also had the relevant HLA. In two of eight donors, the top clonotype was HLA-C-restricted CMV-specific.

V shed 5 bases, J shed 3 bases, and the junction held 9 bases outside the gene matches. The CDR3 is 16 amino acids. The germline V gene has CDR1 SEHNR and CDR2 FQNEAQ (reference sequence). TCRdb passed the reads through MiXCR, listing each CDR3 protein once. The table has nearly 700,000 distinct CDR3 sequences, around 31% seen once. This chain uses TRBV7-9 with TRBJ2-1; TRBD2 matches at 8 bases. The specimen was cultured PBMCs, collected from culture after CMV antigen stimulation. This receptor was obtained from a human donor in good health (CMV status not recorded). Some clones in this sample may be carry-over from other donors' samples. CDR3 DNA: TGTGCCAGCAGCCCGCGGACCACTAGCGGCTACAATGAGCAGTTCTTC. Translation: CASSPRTTSGYNEQFF.